Listed here is a single T cell receptor beta chain. Its antigen is undetermined. These data originate in a study of B cell selection in AIRE deficiency. Findings of the study overall: Of a few thousand shared Treg TCRbeta sequences, over 25% were healthy-only, over 7% patient-only.

Sorting defined conventional CD4 T cells as CD4+CD127+. Unrelated healthy donors provided the controls. Method: immunoSEQ multiplex PCR; TCRdb's copy keeps in-frame clones and lacks some. This table has tens of thousands of clones, around 95% appearing once. This CDR3 is 15 amino acids long. The germline CDR1 and CDR2 sequences are LNHDA and SQIVND (reference sequence). Trimming cost V 3 bases and J 5 bases, with 13 bases left between them. The receptor was isolated from a human donor in good health. The rearrangement uses TRBV19 and TRBJ1-4; no clear D. The sample comprised CD4+CD127+ conventional T cells sorted from PBMCs. The CDR3 sequence is CASSIAARVNEKLFF. In DNA, the CDR3 is TGTGCCAGTAGTATCGCGGCCCGGGTGAATGAAAAACTGTTTTTT. The full variable domain, rest sourced from reference TRBV19 and TRBJ1-4, is DGGITQSPKYLFRKEGQNVTLSCEQNLNHDAMYWYRQDPGQGLRLIYYSQIVNDFQKGDIAEGYSVSREKKESFPLTVTSAQKNPTAFYLCASSIAARVNEKLFFGSGTQLSVL.